The table lists the clone carrying this T cell receptor (beta chain) with a few counts. These data are taken from a study of PD-L1 blockade in urothelial cancer. Background on the study: Analyses used blood from 3 weeks (second dose) and 6 weeks after treatment start.

Spike-ins of synthetic TCR analog templates went into each PCR. The method was immunoSEQ multiplex PCR; TCRdb's version includes in-frame clones alone and lacks a portion of them. This table has approximately 90,000 clones, 84% appearing once. The sample's time point: pretreatment peripheral blood. The source material was PBMCs, sampled around atezolizumab (anti-PD-L1) treatment. This TCR was recovered from a man aged 60-69 years with urothelial cancer.

CDR3 amino acids: CASSYNRGYEQYF. The CDR3 nucleotides read TGTGCCAGCAGTTACAACAGGGGGTACGAGCAGTACTTC. The chain uses TRBV6-5 and TRBJ2-7; TRBD1 matches 8 bases. CDR1 and CDR2 (germline): MNHEY, SVGAGI. V trimming: 2 bases; J trimming: 4 bases; junction bases outside the gene matches: 1. The CDR3 covers 13 residues.